This TCR beta chain came from a study of human T cells and chemical hapten exposure. Study-level background: Patients were given diphenylcyclopropenone on the scalp weekly across the roughly 24-week study. Minor volume differences among pooled libraries chiefly drove per-sample TCR yield variation.

The time point: pre-sensitization, week 0. Treatment: therapeutic diphenylcyclopropenone sensitization with weekly scalp DPC. Prior to application of each patch test, blood was drawn. This clonotype came up many times. One entry per CDR3 protein, called by TCRdb with MiXCR from the RACE reads. The data hold more than 80,000 distinct CDR3 sequences, with approximately 11% observed a single time. The V gene lost 5 bases and the J gene lost 4 bases, with 12 bases spanning the gap. This CDR3 has 13 residues. Per germline, CDR1 KGHSH and CDR2 LQKENI. This material consisted of whole blood, taken in connection with sensitization to the hapten diphenylcyclopropenone (DPC). The chain recombines TRBV18 with TRBJ2-7; possible D gene TRBD2, 6 bases. The receptor was isolated from a woman in her sixties with alopecia areata. Some clones in this sample may be carry-over from other donors' samples. CDR3 in DNA: TGTGCCAGCTCAACGTCGACTAGTTACGAGCAGTACTTC. Translated: CASSTSTSYEQYF.